This TCR beta chain was observed in a study of T-cell memory formation after mild COVID-19. At the level of the study: Each donor largely had its own TCR clusters.

Points on this clonotype: What it binds is not known.

Regarding the study as a whole: Day 15 to 85 contractors were CD4/CD8 balanced; later expanders leaned CD4+. Pre-infection memory held some responding clones, suggesting pre-existing cross-reactive T cells responded.

TCRdb reanalysed the 5' RACE reads using MiXCR and keeps one entry per CDR3 protein. The sample lists tens of thousands of distinct CDR3 sequences, around a tenth occurring once. The CDR3 loop spans 9 amino acids. V was trimmed by 7 bases and J by 7 bases, leaving 8 bases between them. Germline CDR1 and CDR2: DFQATT and SNEGSKA (reference sequence). The sequenced sample consisted of PBMCs or a T cell subset sorted from them (not recorded which). The chain links TRBV20-1 to TRBJ2-7; perhaps TRBD2 as D (6 bases). The receptor was derived from a man aged 18 to 30 who had mild COVID-19 (a few samples of this study predate the infection). Cell type and time point are not known. The CDR3, as DNA: TGCAGTGTGGGGGGAGAGCAGTACGTC. Encoded protein: CSVGGEQYV.